These T cell receptor beta chains were read from a single sample in a study of blood T cell repertoires in COVID-19. Profiled with immunoSEQ multiplex PCR; TCRdb holds only in-frame clones, not every one. The table lists about 100,000 clones, around four fifths of them singletons. The sequenced sample consisted of peripheral blood. The receptors come from a man in his fifties with active or convalescent COVID-19. Each CDR3 is given with its conserved first and last residue.

V gene: TRBV5-1
CDR3 protein: CASSLEGREYYEQYF

V gene: TRBV6-2/TRBV6-3
CDR3 protein: CASSSQGDYGYTF

V gene: TRBV19
CDR3 protein: CASSPQGGQETQYF

V gene: TRBV24-1
CDR3 protein: CATTSAGEGGNEQFF

V gene: TRBV11-2
CDR3 protein: CASSLAFGLAGNNEQFF

V gene: TRBV11-3
CDR3 protein: CASSLDFGTATPLHF

V gene: TRBV6-5
CDR3 protein: CASSYSTGYEQYF

V gene: TRBV25-1
CDR3 protein: CASSEFQGHGYTF

V gene: TRBV9
CDR3 protein: CASSVDGLAGEQYF

V gene: TRBV6-5
CDR3 protein: CAIETGTAGNQPQHF

V gene: TRBV5-1
CDR3 protein: CASMPHSGSIETQYF

V gene: TRBV13
CDR3 protein: CASSSEAGANEQFF

V gene: TRBV6-1
CDR3 protein: CASSGTSGRPSYNEQFF

V gene: TRBV12-5
CDR3 protein: CASGHSRTGTYEQYF

V gene: TRBV10-2
CDR3 protein: CASSFGLAGVMGQYF

V gene: TRBV7-2
CDR3 protein: CASSPQFAGGEETQYF

V gene: TRBV2
CDR3 protein: CASSLGQHRYEQYF

V gene: TRBV5-1
CDR3 protein: CASSRQGRGSTGELFF

V gene: TRBV7-9
CDR3 protein: CASSFDPGQGAYGYTF

V gene: TRBV28
CDR3 protein: CASSPTDLGNEQFF

V gene: TRBV27
CDR3 protein: CASSSSRLAQPQHF

V gene: TRBV12-3/TRBV12-4
CDR3 protein: CASGPMPTDTQYF

V gene: TRBV4-1
CDR3 protein: CASSQPIGQKNIQYF

V gene: TRBV11-2
CDR3 protein: CASSPGHRDYGYTF

V gene: TRBV6-5
CDR3 protein: CASSYRQGEQYF

V gene: TRBV11-2
CDR3 protein: CASSLARETQYF

V gene: TRBV27
CDR3 protein: CASSQSGTVKTQYF

V gene: TRBV5-1
CDR3 protein: CASSDGQGAYYGYTF

V gene: TRBV5-6
CDR3 protein: CASSMTVSETQYF

V gene: TRBV3-1/TRBV3-2
CDR3 protein: CASSPLGGRASVDEQFF

V gene: TRBV2
CDR3 protein: CASSEPGVGNQPQHF

V gene: TRBV19
CDR3 protein: CASSMRTSGRADTQYF

V gene: TRBV28
CDR3 protein: CASSFGTQVYF

V gene: TRBV5-6
CDR3 protein: CASSRDRGRENYGYTF

V gene: TRBV4-1
CDR3 protein: CASSQDGQISNQPQHF

V gene: TRBV14
CDR3 protein: CASSQDTKGYGYTF

V gene: TRBV18
CDR3 protein: CASSSDAGGQPQHF

V gene: TRBV28
CDR3 protein: CASSLGQGNLYGYTF

V gene: TRBV6-5
CDR3 protein: CASSYVDRAGGYTF

V gene: TRBV19
CDR3 protein: CASSKGDTDTQYF

V gene: TRBV5-4
CDR3 protein: CASSFRQGANTEAFF

V gene: TRBV7-2
CDR3 protein: CASSLGGGYGYTF